These 24 T cell receptor beta chains were all obtained from the same sample, sequenced in a study of blood T cell repertoires in COVID-19. TCRdb's table, derived via immunoSEQ multiplex PCR, lists solely in-frame clones and lacks some. The table shows 450,000 to 500,000 clones, with roughly 87% occurring only once. Input material: PBMCs or T cells enriched from blood (not recorded which). The receptors come from a woman between 18 and 29 years old who had recovered from COVID-19.

The CDR3 spells CASSFLAGGFTDTQYF. The CDR3 DNA is TGTGCCAGCAGCTTCCTAGCGGGGGGATTCACAGATACGCAGTATTTT. This chain links TRBV7-9 with TRBJ2-3, with 11 positions matching TRBD2. There are 16 residues in the CDR3. J gave up 2 bases and V 3 bases, and 4 bases lay outside the gene matches. The germline V gene encodes CDR1 SEHNR and CDR2 FQNEAQ (reference sequence).

This clone was detected once. This chain uses TRBV5-1 with TRBJ2-1; the D is unclear. Germline V gene sequence: CDR1 SGHRS, CDR2 YFSETQ. This CDR3 has 13 residues. V was pared by 7 bases and J by 5 bases, with 13 bases between. CDR3: CASGVAHNNEQFF. The CDR3 DNA sequence: TGCGCCAGCGGCGTGGCCCACAACAATGAGCAGTTCTTC. Full variable domain (remainder filled in from reference TRBV5-1 and TRBJ2-1): KAGVTQTPRYLIKTRGQQVTLSCSPISGHRSVSWYQQTPGQGLQFLFEYFSETQRNKGNFPGRFSGRQFSNSRSEMNVSTLELGDSALYLCASGVAHNNEQFFGPGTRLTVL.

The chain recombines TRBV6-5 with TRBJ1-2; D possibly corresponds to TRBD1 (5 bases). Per germline, CDR1 MNHEY and CDR2 SVGAGI. V dropped 0 bases and J dropped 8 bases, with 16 bases sitting between them. This CDR3 is built from 15 residues. CDR3 amino acids: CASSYSSGGGGGYTF. In DNA form, the CDR3 reads TGTGCCAGCAGTTACTCTAGCGGGGGTGGAGGGGGCTACACCTTC.

The rearrangement uses TRBV27 and TRBJ1-1; unclear D gene. The CDR3 sequence is 14 residues long. The germline V gene encodes CDR1 MNHEY and CDR2 SMNVEV (reference sequence). Trimming shortened V by 3 bases and J by 1 base, and 9 bases separated the two germline ends. CDR3 sequence: CASSLSAGNTEAFF. The DNA of the CDR3 is TGTGCCAGCAGTTTGTCCGCAGGGAACACTGAAGCTTTCTTT.

The chain couples TRBV11-2 to TRBJ1-3; no reliable D call. Germline values: CDR1 SGHAT, CDR2 FQNNGV. V lost 5 bases and J 3 bases, leaving 14 bases between the germline ends. CDR3 length: 15 amino acids. This chain's CDR3 is CASSVDTSFGNTIYF. The CDR3 nucleotides read TGTGCCAGCAGCGTTGACACGTCTTTTGGAAACACCATATATTTT.

The chain carries TRBV12-5 and TRBJ2-7, with TRBD1 identical over 7 bases. After removal of 6 bases from V and 2 bases from J, the junction contained 19 bases not matched to a gene. Germline V CDR1 and CDR2: LGHNT, FRNRAP. CDR3 length: 18 residues. The CDR3 region is CASGEGGNPPLWTYEQYF. CDR3 bases: TGTGCTAGTGGAGAAGGGGGCAACCCCCCGCTTTGGACCTACGAGCAGTACTTC.

The CDR3 reads CASSSTQGNSPLHF. CDR3 coding DNA: TGCGCCAGCAGCTCTACACAGGGAAATTCACCCCTCCACTTT. The chain employs TRBV5-1 and TRBJ1-6, with D maybe TRBD1 (6 bases). The germline V and J ends were trimmed by 3 bases and 7 bases, with 11 bases remaining between them. This CDR3 contains 14 residues. Germline assignment: CDR1 SGHRS and CDR2 YFSETQ.

The V call is TRBV7-2, the J call TRBJ2-3; TRBD2 aligns across 7 bases. In germline, CDR1 is SGHTA, CDR2 FQGNSA. The CDR3 sequence is 16 residues long. The ends lost 0 bases at V and 6 bases at J; junction bases unmatched: 9. In nucleotides, the CDR3 is TGTGCCAGCAGCTTAGCAGGGCGGGGGTCGGGGGATACGCAGTATTTT. As protein: CASSLAGRGSGDTQYF.

The V call is TRBV30, the J call TRBJ1-2, with D maybe TRBD1 (5 bases). V gave up 3 bases and J gave up 7 bases, with 9 bases separating them. There are 11 residues in the CDR3. Germline V gene data show CDR1 as GTSNPN and CDR2 as SVGIG (reference sequence). The CDR3 DNA sequence: TGTGCCTGGAGCCCAGGGTTTGGCTACACCTTC. Amino acid sequence: CAWSPGFGYTF.

J is TRBJ1-4 and V is TRBV30, with 7 bases identical to TRBD1. The germline gives CDR1 GTSNPN, CDR2 SVGIG (reference sequence). V lost 5 bases and J lost 5; bases outside the gene matches: 5. CDR3 length equals 13 residues. The CDR3 nucleotides are TGTGCCTGGGAAAGGGGGCCGAATGAAAAACTGTTTTTT. This sequence encodes CAWERGPNEKLFF.

The V and J genes are TRBV5-1 and TRBJ1-6; D is possibly TRBD1 (5 bases). There are 15 residues in the CDR3. Trimming took off 0 bases at V and 7 bases at J, with 11 bases between the two ends. CDR1 is SGHRS, CDR2 YFSETQ, per germline. CDR3 sequence reads: CASSLELAGNSPLHF. CDR3 DNA sequence: TGCGCCAGCAGCTTGGAACTGGCAGGGAATTCACCCCTCCACTTT.

This clone was seen a few times. This rearrangement joins TRBV28 to TRBJ1-2, with D possibly TRBD1 on 5 matching bases. V was shortened by 4 bases and J by 8 bases, with 14 bases between the two germline ends. Germline V gene sequence: CDR1 MDHEN, CDR2 SYDVKM. The CDR3 has 13 amino acids. CDR3 protein: CASSSQQVGGYTF. The CDR3 bases are TGTGCCAGCAGTTCGCAACAGGTGGGAGGCTACACCTTC.

The gene calls are TRBV19 and TRBJ1-2; D remains ambiguous. Germline V gene sequence: CDR1 LNHDA, CDR2 SQIVND (reference sequence). This CDR3 is built from 12 residues. The CDR3 sequence is CAVRVFNYGYTF. CDR3 nucleotides: TGTGCGGTCCGGGTCTTTAACTATGGCTACACCTTC.

The count of this clone is one. The chain links TRBV5-1 to TRBJ2-1, with D perhaps TRBD1 (5 bases). V was trimmed by 0 bases and J by 7 bases, leaving 8 bases between them. Germline V gene data show CDR1 as SGHRS and CDR2 as YFSETQ. The CDR3 runs 13 residues. The CDR3 bases are TGCGCCAGCAGCTTGGAGGGGCAAAATGAGCAGTTCTTC. Translated, it gives CASSLEGQNEQFF. Complete variable domain (other parts from reference TRBV5-1 and TRBJ2-1): KAGVTQTPRYLIKTRGQQVTLSCSPISGHRSVSWYQQTPGQGLQFLFEYFSETQRNKGNFPGRFSGRQFSNSRSEMNVSTLELGDSALYLCASSLEGQNEQFFGPGTRLTVL.

The V gene is TRBV6-5, the J gene TRBJ1-6, with D possibly matching TRBD1 (6 bases). Trimming pared 7 bases from V and 7 bases from J, leaving 14 bases between. The CDR3 is made up of 14 amino acids. The V gene's germline CDR1 is MNHEY and CDR2 SVGAGI. The CDR3 here is CASMYRVPNSPLHF. As DNA, the CDR3 is TGTGCCAGCATGTACAGGGTTCCCAATTCACCCCTCCACTTT.

This clone was picked up a small number of times. The genes are TRBV7-8 and TRBJ2-2, with 8 bases lining up with TRBD2. The CDR3 contains 15 residues. Unmatched junction bases numbered 7, after V lost 2 bases and J lost 8 bases. The germline V gene has CDR1 SGHVS and CDR2 FQNEAQ. The DNA for the CDR3 is TGTGCCAGCAGCTTACCGGGGGGGGCAACAGGGGAGCTGTTTTTT. Translating gives CASSLPGGATGELFF.

J is TRBJ2-2 and V is TRBV5-1; 13 nucleotides line up with TRBD2. Trimming removed 4 bases from V and 4 bases from J; junction bases left unmatched: 7. The CDR3 has 17 residues. Looked up from germline, CDR1 is SGHRS and CDR2 is YFSETQ. The CDR3 nucleotides are TGCGCCAGCAGCCCCGAACTAGCGGGGGGGAGCACCGGGGAGCTGTTTTTT. Its translation: CASSPELAGGSTGELFF.

The chain joins TRBV28 to TRBJ2-3; perhaps TRBD2 as D (5 bases). The length of the CDR3 is 13 residues. The V end was cut by 3 bases, the J end by 6 bases, with 10 bases between. The germline CDR1 and CDR2 sequences are MDHEN and SYDVKM. CDR3 sequence reads: CASSFGESDTQYF. The CDR3, as DNA: TGTGCCAGCAGTTTCGGGGAATCGGATACGCAGTATTTT.

The CDR3 sequence: CASSSQRPGNEQFF. The CDR3 nucleotides read TGCGCCAGCAGCTCCCAAAGACCAGGCAATGAGCAGTTCTTC. The rearrangement uses TRBV5-1 and TRBJ2-1; D unresolved. The CDR3 is made up of 14 amino acids. Germline V gives CDR1 SGHRS, CDR2 YFSETQ. V lost 3 bases and J lost 6, with 13 bases in between.

Concerning this clone itself: Other nucleotide sequences in the sample specify the same CDR3. V usage is TRBV2 and J usage is TRBJ1-1, with TRBD1 identical over 8 bases. Germline CDR1 SNHLY, CDR2 FYNNEI. Trimming took 6 bases from V and 1 from J; bases not matched to a gene: 1. The CDR3 contains 13 residues. This CDR3 is CASSGQGNTEAFF. The CDR3 DNA is TGTGCCAGCAGCGGACAGGGGAACACTGAAGCTTTCTTT.

Worth noting for this clone: Other DNA sequences within the sample encode an identical CDR3. V and J are TRBV18 and TRBJ1-6, with TRBD1 matching 11 bases. There are 14 residues in the CDR3. The V and J ends lost 2 bases and 9 bases, in that order; junction bases with no gene match: 0. Germline CDR1 is KGHSH and CDR2 is LQKENI. The CDR3 nucleotides are TGTGCCAGCTCACCAGGGACAGGGGGTTCACCCCTCCACTTT. The encoded protein is CASSPGTGGSPLHF. The whole variable domain, filled in from reference TRBV18 and TRBJ1-6, reads NAGVMQNPRHLVRRRGQEARLRCSPMKGHSHVYWYRQLPEEGLKFMVYLQKENIIDESGMPKERFSAEFPKEGPSILRIQQVVRGDSAAYFCASSPGTGGSPLHFGNGTRLTVT.

The J gene is TRBJ2-1, the V gene TRBV19; D gene ambiguous. Germline-derived CDR1 and CDR2 are LNHDA and SQIVND (reference sequence). The CDR3 spans 15 residues. V lost 3 bases and J lost 0, with 9 bases in between. The CDR3 bases are TGTGCCAGTAGTATCCTACCGAGCTCCTACAATGAGCAGTTCTTC. This translates into CASSILPSSYNEQFF.

The chain couples TRBV4-1 to TRBJ2-5; D is unresolved. V dropped 0 bases and J dropped 0 bases, with 8 bases sitting between them. The CDR3 loop spans 15 amino acids. Per the germline V gene, CDR1 is MGHRA and CDR2 is YSYEKL. Here the CDR3 DNA reads TGCGCCAGCAGCCAAGATGGGCAGTACCAAGAGACCCAGTACTTC. Translation: CASSQDGQYQETQYF.

The genes are TRBV21-1 and TRBJ2-7; the DNA was not compared with TRBD1, the D call given in the table. TRBV21-1 is flagged as a pseudogene. The CDR3 runs to 16 residues. The CDR3 is CASSKDQKDRECEQYF. The CDR3 coding sequence is TGTGCCAGCAGCAAAGATCAAAAGGACAGGGAATGCGAGCAGTACTTC.